This TCR beta chain stems from a study of blood T cell repertoires in COVID-19. Study-wide background: Collection of acute and convalescent COVID-19 samples took place in the United States, Italy and Spain. The analysed material was cDNA or gDNA that came from T cells, B-cell-depleted T cells, or PBMCs.

Original handling: Amplification of reference gene primers was used by the study to estimate nucleated cell counts. Clones were sequenced by immunoSEQ multiplex PCR, and TCRdb holds only the in-frame ones, with some missing. The V and J calls and the clone size are those of that table, but D and trimming were determined from the DNA. The sample records around 150,000 clones, roughly 93% being singletons. The germline V gene encodes CDR1 SGHRS and CDR2 YFSETQ. V lost 1 base, J lost 2 bases, and 3 bases lay in between. CDR3 length: 12 residues. The V gene is TRBV5-1, the J gene TRBJ2-5; no firm D call. This clonotype was sampled from a young man with acute or convalescent COVID-19. The sample taken for sequencing was peripheral blood. The CDR3 DNA follows: TGCGCCAGCAGCTTGCCACAAGAGACCCAGTACTTC. This gives the protein CASSLPQETQYF.